The present T cell receptor beta chain was sequenced within a study of OX40 agonist ivuxolimab in advanced cancers. As for the study in general: Ivuxolimab, an agonist antibody against OX40 (CD134), was given to patients. Dosing consisted of intravenous ivuxolimab at 0.01 to 10 mg/kg every 2 weeks. General study points: CD4+ and CD8+ T cells in blood underwent clonal expansion by week 6 at 0.1 to 3.0 mg/kg. Antigen targets of the expanded peripheral T cells went undetermined.

V lost 0 bases and J 14 bases, leaving 20 bases between the germline ends. Germline assignment: CDR1 LNHDA and CDR2 SQIVND (reference sequence). There are 15 residues in the CDR3. Clones were sequenced by immunoSEQ multiplex PCR, and TCRdb holds only the in-frame ones, with some missing. The data hold some 16,000 clones, with over 75% observed a single time. For this clone: No antigen is known for it.

This sample comprised CD4+ or CD8+ T cells sorted from blood, obtained in a trial of the OX40 agonist ivuxolimab. This receptor was taken from an adult with an advanced solid tumor such as melanoma, head and neck, liver or kidney cancer. The genes are TRBV19 and TRBJ2-1; D might be TRBD2 (5 bases). The CDR3 bases are TGTGCCAGTAGTATAGAGGTGGAGGCTTATCAATCGAAGTTCTTC. It codes for CASSIEVEAYQSKFF.